The 10 T cell receptor beta chains below all came from one sample that was sequenced in a study of a mutant IDH1 vaccine in newly diagnosed glioma. Only in-frame clones appear in the TCRdb table, and some are missing; sequencing was by immunoSEQ multiplex PCR. The sample yields about 16,000 clones, about 95% seen once. Stated time point: baseline, week 1 (first vaccination visit). Treatment in this sample: pre-vaccination baseline after standard-of-care therapy. The sample was peripheral blood mononuclear cells (PBMCs), taken from a glioma patient treated with radiotherapy, temozolomide or both. These receptors originate from a woman under 30 with glioma. Some clones in this sample may be carry-over from other donors' samples.

The J gene is TRBJ2-7, the V gene TRBV4-2, with TRBD2 identical over 11 bases. Germline V gene sequence: CDR1 LGHNA, CDR2 YNFKEQ. With 4 bases clipped from V and 2 bases from J, the junction kept 4 bases outside the gene matches. CDR3 size: 15 residues. In nucleotides, the CDR3 is TGTGCCAGCAGCCCCTCGACTAGCGGGACCTACGAGCAGTACTTC. Its protein product is CASSPSTSGTYEQYF.

The rearrangement joins TRBV30 to TRBJ2-5; possibly TRBD1 for D (6 bases). Germline V gene data show CDR1 as GTSNPN and CDR2 as SVGIG (reference sequence). This CDR3 region has 16 residues. The V end was cut by 2 bases, the J end by 11 bases, with 27 bases between. The CDR3, as DNA: TGTGCCTGGAGTCCCGGGACATTTTTAGGGTATAAGGAGCAGTACTTC. Translation: CAWSPGTFLGYKEQYF.

V usage is TRBV9 and J usage is TRBJ2-7, with 8 bases fitting TRBD1. Germline V gene data show CDR1 as SGDLS and CDR2 as YYNGEE. This CDR3 comprises 14 residues. The V and J ends lost 4 bases and 4 bases, in that order; junction bases with no gene match: 7. CDR3 in amino acids: CASSLTGDSYEQYF. DNA for the CDR3: TGTGCCAGCAGCCTGACAGGGGACTCTTACGAGCAGTACTTC.

The chain recombines TRBV6-6 with TRBJ2-2, with D uncertain. This CDR3 contains 12 residues. V dropped 5 bases and J dropped 6 bases, with 7 bases sitting between them. CDR1 and CDR2 (germline): MNHNY, SVGAGI (reference sequence). The CDR3 spells CASSLSPGELFF. DNA of the CDR3: TGTGCCAGCAGTCTCAGCCCCGGGGAGCTGTTTTTT.

The V call is TRBV5-6, the J call TRBJ1-1; D is undetermined. Germline V CDR1 and CDR2: SGHDT, YYEEEE. The germline V and J ends were trimmed by 0 bases and 1 base, with 4 bases remaining between them. The CDR3 is 13 residues long. CDR3 residues: CASSLGPNTEAFF. The CDR3 DNA sequence: TGTGCCAGCAGCTTGGGGCCGAACACTGAAGCTTTCTTT.

This clone was picked up a small number of times. The gene calls are TRBV4-2 and TRBJ2-7, with TRBD2 matching 10 bases. Losses at the gene ends were 3 bases for V and 2 bases for J; bases not matched to a gene: 4. The CDR3 is made up of 15 amino acids. The germline gives CDR1 LGHNA, CDR2 YNFKEQ. The CDR3 DNA reads as TGTGCCAGCAGCCAGCTAGCGGGGGCCCCCTACGAGCAGTACTTC. Encoded protein: CASSQLAGAPYEQYF.

CDR3 DNA sequence: TGTGCCTTGCGTACCCTAGAGGACACCGGGGAGCTGTTTTTT. Its translation is CALRTLEDTGELFF. The J gene is TRBJ2-2, the V gene TRBV10-3; D not certain. In germline, CDR1 is ENHRY, CDR2 SYGVKD. The CDR3 is 14 residues long. V was cut by 11 bases and J by 3 bases, with 16 bases left in between.

The chain combines TRBV12-5 with TRBJ1-4, with a tentative D call TRBD1 (5 bases). There are 14 residues in the CDR3. Germline CDR1 LGHNT, CDR2 FRNRAP. The germline V and J ends were trimmed by 7 bases and 6 bases, with 15 bases remaining between them. This CDR3 reads CASAQDTTDEKLFF. DNA of the CDR3: TGTGCTAGTGCCCAGGACACGACGGATGAAAAACTGTTTTTT.

As to this clone: At one end the junction does not follow the germline gene, possibly because of a read error. The V gene is TRBV2, the J gene TRBJ2-7; tentative D call: TRBD2 (5 bases). Germline V CDR1 and CDR2: SNHLY, FYNNEI. The CDR3 is made up of 13 amino acids. Here the CDR3 reads CASREGEGMKQYF. CDR3 DNA sequence: TGTGCCAGCAGAGAAGGCGAGGGTATGAAGCAGTACTTC.

The chain links TRBV7-9 to TRBJ2-5, with D tentatively TRBD1 (5 bases). The CDR3 is 13 amino acids. V was cut by 7 bases and J by 2 bases, with 11 bases left in between. CDR1 and CDR2 from the germline V gene are SEHNR and FQNEAQ (reference sequence). The CDR3 here is CASTLRQQETQYF. DNA for the CDR3: TGTGCCAGCACCCTCCGACAGCAAGAGACCCAGTACTTC.